The rows below give T cell receptor beta chains drawn from one sample of a study of blood T cells in healthy people across ages. TCRdb redid the calling of the 5' RACE reads with MiXCR, one entry per CDR3 protein. The data show hundreds of thousands of distinct CDR3 sequences, with around 50% seen just once and roughly 26% held by the top ten. Sequenced sample: blood. These receptors came from a man aged 40-49 years in good health. The CDR3 runs from the conserved cysteine through the conserved F or W. D genes are given only for firm matches. Only part of the rows carry a size: once, few, many, or a class if the clone is expanded.

clone_size	v_call	j_call	d_call	cdr3_nt	cdr3_aa
few	TRBV10-3	TRBJ2-5	TRBD1	TGTGCCATCAGTACCGGACAGGGGGATAGAGAGACCCAGTACTTC	CAISTGQGDRETQYF
.	TRBV5-4	TRBJ2-5	.	TGTGCCAACAGCCCGGAGGGTTGGGGGCCAAAAGAGACCCAGTACTTC	CANSPEGWGPKETQYF
.	TRBV6-5	TRBJ2-7	.	TGTGCCAGCAGTTACGGGTTCTCCGAGCAGTACTTC	CASSYGFSEQYF
.	TRBV5-4	TRBJ1-2	TRBD1	TGTGCCAGCAGGACGACAGGGTTTAACTATGGCTACACCTTC	CASRTTGFNYGYTF
.	TRBV9	TRBJ1-6	TRBD1	TGTGCCAGCAGCGTAGACCGGGACAGGGGGGCCTATAATTCACCCCTCCACTTT	CASSVDRDRGAYNSPLHF
.	TRBV20-1	TRBJ1-5	.	TGCAGTGCTAGAGAACGCCCGAATCAGCCCCAGCATTTT	CSARERPNQPQHF
.	TRBV7-9	TRBJ2-1	.	TGTGCCAGCAGCTTGGGCAACGTGGGCTACAATGAGCAGTTCTTC	CASSLGNVGYNEQFF
.	TRBV28	TRBJ1-4	TRBD1	TGTGCCAGCAGCACCGGGACAGGGGTTTATAATGAAAAACTGTTTTTT	CASSTGTGVYNEKLFF
.	TRBV6-5	TRBJ2-5	TRBD2	TGTGCCAGCAGTTTAACCGGGACTAGCGGGGGGGGGAAAGAGACCCAGTACTTC	CASSLTGTSGGGKETQYF
few	TRBV5-1	TRBJ2-1	TRBD2	TGCGCCAGCAGCTTTGCCTTAGCGGGGGGCCGGGATGAGCAGTTCTTC	CASSFALAGGRDEQFF
few	TRBV4-1	TRBJ2-7	TRBD1	TGCGCCAGCAGCCAAGATAGGACAGGGATTCTCGAGCAGTACTTC	CASSQDRTGILEQYF
few	TRBV7-8	TRBJ2-5	.	TGTGCCAGCAGCTTAGGTCTGGTTGTGGGAGAGACCCAGTACTTC	CASSLGLVVGETQYF
few	TRBV29-1	TRBJ2-7	.	TGCAGCGTTGAGGAGGGAGGACTCTACGAGCAGTACTTC	CSVEEGGLYEQYF
.	TRBV20-1	TRBJ1-2	.	TGCAGTGCTAGAGAAGACAGAGGCTATGGCTACACCTTC	CSAREDRGYGYTF
few	TRBV4-3	TRBJ2-7	TRBD1	TGCGCCAGCAGCCAAGATTTGGGGGACAGCTCCTACGAGCAGTACTTC	CASSQDLGDSSYEQYF
few	TRBV3-1	TRBJ2-7	TRBD2	TGTGCCAGCAGCGGGCGGGAGTGGTCCTACGAGCAGTACTTC	CASSGREWSYEQYF
.	TRBV5-8	TRBJ2-1	.	TGTGCCAGCAGCTTCTCTCCGGGTGAGCAGTTCTTC	CASSFSPGEQFF
.	TRBV29-1	TRBJ2-5	TRBD2	TGCAGCGTTGATGGGGGGGGAGGGGAGGAGACCCAGTACTTC	CSVDGGGGEETQYF
.	TRBV28	TRBJ2-7	TRBD1	TGTGCCAGCAGCCCGGGACAGCCAAAGGAGGAGCAGTACTTC	CASSPGQPKEEQYF
.	TRBV20-1	TRBJ1-5	.	TGCAGTGCCTCAACAGCGGGCCTAAATCAGCCCCAGCATTTT	CSASTAGLNQPQHF
.	TRBV27	TRBJ1-2	TRBD1	TGTGCCAGCAGCCACCCCCCAGGGGGCAACTATGGCTACACCTTC	CASSHPPGGNYGYTF
.	TRBV11-3	TRBJ2-3	.	TGTGCCAGCAGCTTACCGAACAGGGCGGCGTATTTT	CASSLPNRAAYF
.	TRBV28	TRBJ2-7	.	TGTGCCAGCATCGAAAGAAGGGTATTCTACGAGCAGTACTTC	CASIERRVFYEQYF
many	TRBV28	TRBJ2-7	.	TGTGCCAGCAGTCAAAGGGGTGTTCGCTCCTACGAGCAGTACTTC	CASSQRGVRSYEQYF
.	TRBV6-5	TRBJ2-5	TRBD1	TGTGCCAGCAGTTACCCCGGACAGGGAGATGAGACCCAGTACTTC	CASSYPGQGDETQYF
few	TRBV20-1	TRBJ2-3	.	TGCAGTGGTGCCGGGAGCATAGATACGCAGTATTTT	CSGAGSIDTQYF
.	TRBV20-1	TRBJ2-2	.	TGCAGTGCCCCCCGTCTGGGGGCGAGCACCGGGGAGCTGTTTTTT	CSAPRLGASTGELFF
once	TRBV18	TRBJ1-1	TRBD1	TGTGCCAGCACGCGGACAGGGGTGGGCACTGAAGCTTTCTTT	CASTRTGVGTEAFF
.	TRBV20-1	TRBJ2-3	.	TGCAGTGCTTTTGTATCCCCAATAAGCACAGATACGCAGTATTTT	CSAFVSPISTDTQYF
once	TRBV27	TRBJ2-4	TRBD2	TGTGCCTGTACAAGCGGGAGGAGGAGGGCCAAAAACATTCAGTACTTC	CACTSGRRRAKNIQYF
.	TRBV6-1	TRBJ2-6	.	TGTGCCAGCGGGACGGGGGGCGGATTTTCTGGGGCCAACGTCCTGACTTTC	CASGTGGGFSGANVLTF
once	TRBV7-2	TRBJ1-2	.	TGTGCCAGCAGCTCGATAATCGGGCCAGGCTACACCTTC	CASSSIIGPGYTF
.	TRBV5-4	TRBJ2-7	TRBD2	TGTGCCAGCAGCTCGGGGACTAGCGGGAGGCTGTACTACGAGCAGTACTTC	CASSSGTSGRLYYEQYF
.	TRBV3-1	TRBJ2-7	.	TGTGCCAGCAGCCAACTCGCAGTTTTCTACGAGCAGTACTTC	CASSQLAVFYEQYF
.	TRBV7-7	TRBJ2-1	TRBD2	TGTGCCAGCAGCTCCACTAGCGGGAGGGCCCTCATGGGTGAGCAGTTCTTC	CASSSTSGRALMGEQFF
.	TRBV2	TRBJ1-4	.	TGTGCCAGCGGAAATGAAAAACTGTTTTTT	CASGNEKLFF
.	TRBV15	TRBJ2-7	.	TGTGCCACCAGCAGAGATACGGGGTCCTACGAGCAGTACTTC	CATSRDTGSYEQYF
.	TRBV28	TRBJ2-3	TRBD2	TGTGCCAGCATGAGCAGCGGGGGGCCCGCTACCCTCACAGATACGCAGTATTTT	CASMSSGGPATLTDTQYF